Each of the 10 T cell receptor beta chains below was sequenced from the same sample in a study of blood T cell repertoires in COVID-19. Sequencing was performed with immunoSEQ multiplex PCR; in TCRdb, only in-frame clones are kept and a portion is missing. The table includes about 400,000 clones, 85% to 90% detected once. The sequenced sample was PBMCs or T cells enriched from blood (not recorded which). The receptors come from a woman in her thirties with acute COVID-19.

V usage is TRBV29-1 and J usage is TRBJ1-4, with D tentatively TRBD1 (5 bases). Germline V lookup: CDR1 SQVTM, CDR2 ANQGSEA. V was clipped by 3 bases and J by 10 bases, with 9 bases between them. This CDR3 is built from 11 residues. In DNA form, the CDR3 reads TGCAGCGTTGACGCGGGGGGAAAACTGTTTTTT. This encodes CSVDAGGKLFF.

This rearrangement joins TRBV6-2 or TRBV6-3 to TRBJ1-6; TRBD1 aligns across 7 bases. CDR1 is MNHEY and CDR2 is SVGEGT in the germline V gene. The CDR3 runs 15 residues. Trimming cost V 5 bases and J 10 bases; bases outside gene matches: 11. CDR3 sequence: CASSEHRGLYSPLHF. DNA of the CDR3: TGTGCCAGCAGTGAGCACAGGGGTCTGTACTCACCCCTCCACTTT.

The genes are TRBV5-1 and TRBJ1-6; a weak D match, TRBD1 (5 bases). The V and J ends lost 7 bases and 10 bases respectively, with 21 bases between them. Germline V gives CDR1 SGHRS, CDR2 YFSETQ. CDR3 length: 15 amino acids. The CDR3 bases are TGCGCCAGCCGCGAGGTGGTAGGTAGGGGCTCACCCCTCCACTTT. This sequence encodes CASREVVGRGSPLHF.

The V and J genes are TRBV2 and TRBJ1-6; 7 bases agree with TRBD1. This CDR3 comprises 14 residues. The germline V gene has CDR1 SNHLY and CDR2 FYNNEI. V dropped 4 bases and J dropped 5; count of bases not matched to a gene: 2. CDR3 sequence (DNA): TGTGCCAGCAGTGGACAGGGCAATAATTCACCCCTCCACTTT. Translating gives CASSGQGNNSPLHF. The full variable domain, with the rest looked up from reference TRBV2 and TRBJ1-6, is EPEVTQTPSHQVTQMGQEVILRCVPISNHLYFYWYRQILGQKVEFLVSFYNNEISEKSEIFDDQFSVERPDGSNFTLKIRSTKLEDSAMYFCASSGQGNNSPLHFGNGTRLTVT.

About this clone itself: Other DNA sequences from this sample encode an identical CDR3 as well. The rearrangement uses TRBV9 and TRBJ1-4, with a possible D match to TRBD1 (6 bases). Trimming cost V 0 bases and J 5 bases, with 11 bases left between them. The CDR3 sequence is 15 residues long. Germline lookup yields CDR1 SGDLS and CDR2 YYNGEE. The CDR3 coding sequence is TGTGCCAGCAGCGTAGGGGGAGGGGGAAATGAAAAACTGTTTTTT. Protein: CASSVGGGGNEKLFF.

This chain uses TRBV24-1 with TRBJ2-1, with D possibly matching TRBD1 (5 bases). This CDR3 is built from 12 residues. Trimming took off 5 bases at V and 10 bases at J, with 11 bases between the two ends. Per germline, CDR1 KGHDR and CDR2 SFDVKD. CDR3 coding DNA: TGTGCCACCAGTGCGGGTAGGGGAGAGCAGTTCTTC. Translation: CATSAGRGEQFF.

The genes are TRBV11-3 and TRBJ2-2; D call uncertain. CDR3 length: 13 residues. V lost 5 bases and J 5 bases, leaving 9 bases between the germline ends. CDR1 SGHNT and CDR2 YENEEA come from the germline V gene. DNA of the CDR3: TGTGCCAGCAGCATTACGGGTACCGGGGAGCTGTTTTTT. Translated: CASSITGTGELFF.

The chain combines TRBV3-1 (or the pseudogene TRBV3-2) with TRBJ1-4; the D gene is possibly TRBD1 (6 bases). Trimming removed 6 bases at V and 2 bases at J, with 13 bases between. This CDR3 is built from 15 residues. Germline loops: CDR1 LGHDT, CDR2 YNNKEL (reference sequence). The CDR3 here is CASRQGFETNEKLFF. The CDR3 nucleotides are TGTGCCAGCAGGCAGGGGTTTGAGACTAATGAAAAACTGTTTTTT.

This rearrangement joins TRBV3-1 (or the pseudogene TRBV3-2) to TRBJ2-2, with TRBD1 as a possible D gene (8 bases). The ends were cut back, 8 bases at V and 6 bases at J, with 19 bases in the middle. CDR3 size: 15 residues. Germline-derived CDR1 and CDR2 are LGHDT and YNNKEL (reference sequence). This chain's CDR3 is CASWGGTGTPGELFF. CDR3 sequence (DNA): TGTGCCAGCTGGGGGGGGACAGGTACTCCCGGGGAGCTGTTTTTT.

This clone was recorded once. The V gene is TRBV4-1, the J gene TRBJ1-3; weak D call: TRBD1 (6 bases). Trimming took off 0 bases at V and 4 bases at J, with 10 bases between the two ends. The CDR3 spans 15 residues. The germline gives CDR1 MGHRA, CDR2 YSYEKL. The CDR3 loop reads CASSQDQQGGNTIYF. The CDR3 nucleotides are TGCGCCAGCAGCCAAGATCAGCAGGGGGGAAACACCATATATTTT.